This paragraph covers one TCR beta chain sequence. The time point here: after neoadjuvant nivolumab, at surgical resection. These newly diagnosed stage II-IVA oral cavity squamous cell carcinoma patients had no prior systemic or radiation treatment. The data were taken from a study of neoadjuvant anti-PD-1 for oral cavity cancer. Study details: Patients without progression received a fourth nivolumab dose around day 43, then surgical resection on days 50-56.

Only in-frame clones appear in the TCRdb table, and some are missing; sequencing was by immunoSEQ multiplex PCR. There are roughly 25,000 clones in the sample; around 26% occur only once, and roughly 15% lies in the top ten. Germline V lookup: CDR1 GTSNPN, CDR2 SVGIG (reference sequence). The CDR3 contains 12 residues. V shed 4 bases and J shed 3 bases, with 10 bases lying between them. The receptor's source is a person between 40 and 85 years old with oral cavity squamous cell carcinoma. This sample comprised tumor tissue, obtained after nivolumab (anti-PD-1) treatment. The V and J genes are TRBV30 and TRBJ2-7; no definite D call. This CDR3 is CAWNSYSYEQYF. The CDR3 DNA follows: TGTGCCTGGAATAGCTACAGCTACGAGCAGTACTTC. The full variable domain, in which reference TRBV30 and TRBJ2-7 provide the parts outside the CDR3, is SQTIHQWPATLVQPVGSPLSLECTVEGTSNPNLYWYRQAAGRGLQLLFYSVGIGQISSEVPQNLSASRPQDRQFILSSKKLLLSDSGFYLCAWNSYSYEQYFGPGTRLTVT.